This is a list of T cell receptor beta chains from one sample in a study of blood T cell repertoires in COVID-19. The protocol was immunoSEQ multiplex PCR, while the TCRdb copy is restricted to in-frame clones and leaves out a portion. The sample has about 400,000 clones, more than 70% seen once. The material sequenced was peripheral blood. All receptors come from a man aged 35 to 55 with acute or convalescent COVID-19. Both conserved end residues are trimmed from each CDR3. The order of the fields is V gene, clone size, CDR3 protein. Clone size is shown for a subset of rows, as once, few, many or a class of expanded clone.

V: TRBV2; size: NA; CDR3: ASSEEPGTGDEQF
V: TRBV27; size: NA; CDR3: ASSLGRNTDTQY
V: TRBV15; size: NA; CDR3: ATSRVEGVLGNQPQH
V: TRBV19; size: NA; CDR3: ASSTSDRVWAHNQPQH
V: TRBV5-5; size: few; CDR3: ASSSQETQY
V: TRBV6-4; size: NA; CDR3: ASTPTSGGTDTQY
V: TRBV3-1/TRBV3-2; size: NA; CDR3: ASSQDPASGEQF
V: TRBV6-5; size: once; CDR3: ASRPQGTGELF
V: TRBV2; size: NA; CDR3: ASITTAMNTEAF
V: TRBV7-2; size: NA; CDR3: ASSQSAATGELF
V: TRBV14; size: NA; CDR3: ASSQKTSLHSYEQY
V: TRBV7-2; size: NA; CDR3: ASSGLGPQGTQY
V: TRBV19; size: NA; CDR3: ATSRSDRYNTIY
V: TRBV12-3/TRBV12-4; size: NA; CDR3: ASSLGGNEQF
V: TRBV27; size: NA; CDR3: ASSLYPAGTLGEQF
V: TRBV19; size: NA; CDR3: ASSIRGGTEAF
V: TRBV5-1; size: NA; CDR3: ASSLGQRNEQF
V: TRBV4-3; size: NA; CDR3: ASSQNRGNYGYT
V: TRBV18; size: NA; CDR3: ASFTGEGNTIY
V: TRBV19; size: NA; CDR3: ASSRGRSTNEKLF
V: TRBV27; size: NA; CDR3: ASSLSGRIYNEQF
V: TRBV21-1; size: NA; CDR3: ASSLPNYGNRGSSYEQY
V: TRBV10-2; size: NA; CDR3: ASSERAGASMGNTIY
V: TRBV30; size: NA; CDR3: AWSVLVTENTGELF
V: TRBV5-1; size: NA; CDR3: ASSWDRGSTGELF
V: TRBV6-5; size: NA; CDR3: ASSYSGPSSYNEQF
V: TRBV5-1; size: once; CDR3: ASSLLEGILYEQY
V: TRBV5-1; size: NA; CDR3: ASSTGTSGSSEQF
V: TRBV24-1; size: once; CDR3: ATSAAGGEQF
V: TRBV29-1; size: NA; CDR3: SVFDSTNNYGYT
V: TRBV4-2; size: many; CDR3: ASSHPASGGAYSPLH
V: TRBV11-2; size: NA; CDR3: ASSLAGQRFLYEQY
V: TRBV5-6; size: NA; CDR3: ASSRGQYQETQY
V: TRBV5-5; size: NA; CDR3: ASSPKSSYEQY
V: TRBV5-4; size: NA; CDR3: ASSWASGSSGANVLT
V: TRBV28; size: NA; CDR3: ASSSHGRGYGYT
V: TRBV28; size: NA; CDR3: ASSFSRGGQPQH
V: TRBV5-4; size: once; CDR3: ASSSQGGTGELF
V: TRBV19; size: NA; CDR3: ASSWPGDQPQH
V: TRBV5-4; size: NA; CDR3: ASSLSSATNEKLF
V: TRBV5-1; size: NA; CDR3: ASSWETGGGPPFTEAF
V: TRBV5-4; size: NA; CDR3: ASSSVWTGTNYGYT
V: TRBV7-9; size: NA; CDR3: ASSREAGSEAF
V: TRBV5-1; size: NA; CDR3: ASSMDSQETQY
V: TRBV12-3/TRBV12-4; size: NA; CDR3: ASSRQGRYGYT
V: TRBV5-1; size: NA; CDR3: ASSRLGQRATEAF
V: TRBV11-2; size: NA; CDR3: ASSLIKSQGSHEQY
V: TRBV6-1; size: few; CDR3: ASSESGTGNTIY
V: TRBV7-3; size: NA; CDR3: ASSLTLAGTDTQY
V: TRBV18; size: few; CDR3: ASSPSPYEQY
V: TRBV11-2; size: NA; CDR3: ASSLAGQGVRSPLH
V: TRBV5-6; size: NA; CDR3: ASSLLLAESTDTQY
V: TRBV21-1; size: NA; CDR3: ASRTLKLADTTDTQY
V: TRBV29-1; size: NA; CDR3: SVEADSLRYGYT
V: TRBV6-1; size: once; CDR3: ASSEARGTEAF
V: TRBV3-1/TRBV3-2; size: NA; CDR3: ASSPFGLADEQF
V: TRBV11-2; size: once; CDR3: ASSLGTFLKKRAKNIQY
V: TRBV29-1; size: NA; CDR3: SVETTGDNEQF
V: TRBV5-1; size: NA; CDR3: ASRPDRGLGYT
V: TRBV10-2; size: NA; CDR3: ASGSGQVGSPLH